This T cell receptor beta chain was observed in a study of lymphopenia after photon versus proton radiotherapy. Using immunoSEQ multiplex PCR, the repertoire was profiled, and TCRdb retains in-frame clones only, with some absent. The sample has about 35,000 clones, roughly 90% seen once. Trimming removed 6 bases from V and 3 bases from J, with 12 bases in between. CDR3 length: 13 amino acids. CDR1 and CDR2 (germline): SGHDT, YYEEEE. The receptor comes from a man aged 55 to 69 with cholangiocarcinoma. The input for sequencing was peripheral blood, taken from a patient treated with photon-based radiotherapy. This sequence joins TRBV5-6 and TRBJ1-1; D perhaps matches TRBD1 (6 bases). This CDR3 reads CASTTGSYTEAFF. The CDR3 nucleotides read TGTGCCAGCACCACAGGGTCGTACACTGAAGCTTTCTTT.